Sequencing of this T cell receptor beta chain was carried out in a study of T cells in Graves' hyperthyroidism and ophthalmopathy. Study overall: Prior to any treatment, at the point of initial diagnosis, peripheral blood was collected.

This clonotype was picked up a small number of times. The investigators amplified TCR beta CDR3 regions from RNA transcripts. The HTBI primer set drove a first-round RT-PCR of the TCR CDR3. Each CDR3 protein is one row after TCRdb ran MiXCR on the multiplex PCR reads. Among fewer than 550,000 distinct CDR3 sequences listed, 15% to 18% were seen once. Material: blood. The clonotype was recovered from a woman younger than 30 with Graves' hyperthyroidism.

The CDR3 reads CASRPQGTGSISGNTIYF. CDR3 in DNA: TGTGCCAGCAGACCCCAGGGGACAGGCAGTATCTCTGGAAACACCATATATTTT. The V gene is TRBV12-3 or TRBV12-4, the J gene TRBJ1-3, with TRBD1 identical over 8 bases. This CDR3 comprises 18 residues. V lost 6 bases and J lost 0; bases outside the gene matches: 13.